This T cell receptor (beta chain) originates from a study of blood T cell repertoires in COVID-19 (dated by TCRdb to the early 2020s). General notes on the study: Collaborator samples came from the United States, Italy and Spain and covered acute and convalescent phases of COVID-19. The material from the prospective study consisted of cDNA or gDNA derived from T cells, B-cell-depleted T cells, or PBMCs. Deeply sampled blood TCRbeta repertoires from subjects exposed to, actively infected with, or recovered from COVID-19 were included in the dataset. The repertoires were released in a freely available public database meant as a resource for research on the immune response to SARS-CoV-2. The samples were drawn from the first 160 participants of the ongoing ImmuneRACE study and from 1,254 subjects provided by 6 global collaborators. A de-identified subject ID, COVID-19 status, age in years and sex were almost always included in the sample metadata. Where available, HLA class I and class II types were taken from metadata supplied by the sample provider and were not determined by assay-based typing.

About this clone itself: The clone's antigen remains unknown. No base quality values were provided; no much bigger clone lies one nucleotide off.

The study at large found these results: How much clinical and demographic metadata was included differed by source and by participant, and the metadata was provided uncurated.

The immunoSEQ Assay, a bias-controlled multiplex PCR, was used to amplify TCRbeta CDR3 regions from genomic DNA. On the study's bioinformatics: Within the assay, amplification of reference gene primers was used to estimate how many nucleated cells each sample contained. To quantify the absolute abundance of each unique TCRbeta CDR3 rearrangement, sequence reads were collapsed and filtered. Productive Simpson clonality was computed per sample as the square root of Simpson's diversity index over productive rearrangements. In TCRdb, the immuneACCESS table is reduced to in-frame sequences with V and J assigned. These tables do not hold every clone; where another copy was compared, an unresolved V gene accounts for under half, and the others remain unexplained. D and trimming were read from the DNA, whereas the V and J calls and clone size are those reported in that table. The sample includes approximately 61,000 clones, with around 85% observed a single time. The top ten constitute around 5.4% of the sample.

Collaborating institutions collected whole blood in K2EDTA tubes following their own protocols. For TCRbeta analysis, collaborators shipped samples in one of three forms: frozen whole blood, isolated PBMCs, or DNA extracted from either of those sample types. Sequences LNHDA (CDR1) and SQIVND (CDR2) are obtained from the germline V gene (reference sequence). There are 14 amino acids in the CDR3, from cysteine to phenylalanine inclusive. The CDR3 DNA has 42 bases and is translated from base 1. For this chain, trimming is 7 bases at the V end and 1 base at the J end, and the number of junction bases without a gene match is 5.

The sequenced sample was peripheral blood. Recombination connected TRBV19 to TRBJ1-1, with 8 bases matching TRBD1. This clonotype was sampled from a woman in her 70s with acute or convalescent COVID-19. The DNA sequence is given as TGTGCCAGTACGGACAGGGCAGAGAACACTGAAGCTTTCTTT. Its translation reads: CASTDRAENTEAFF.